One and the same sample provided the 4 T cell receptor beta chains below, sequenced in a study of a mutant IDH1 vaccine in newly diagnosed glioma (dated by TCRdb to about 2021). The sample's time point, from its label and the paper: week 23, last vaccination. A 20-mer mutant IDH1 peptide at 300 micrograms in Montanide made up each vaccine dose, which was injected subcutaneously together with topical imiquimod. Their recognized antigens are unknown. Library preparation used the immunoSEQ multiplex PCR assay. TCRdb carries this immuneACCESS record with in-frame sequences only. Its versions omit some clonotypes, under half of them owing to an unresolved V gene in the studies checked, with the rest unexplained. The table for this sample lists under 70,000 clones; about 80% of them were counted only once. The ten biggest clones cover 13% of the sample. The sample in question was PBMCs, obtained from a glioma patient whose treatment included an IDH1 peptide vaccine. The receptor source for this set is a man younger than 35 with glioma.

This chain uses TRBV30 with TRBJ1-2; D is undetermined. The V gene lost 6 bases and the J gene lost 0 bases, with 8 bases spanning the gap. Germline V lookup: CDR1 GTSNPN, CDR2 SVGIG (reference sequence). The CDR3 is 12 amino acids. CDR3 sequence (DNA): TGTGCCTGCTCTCCTTCTAACTATGGCTACACCTTC. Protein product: CACSPSNYGYTF.

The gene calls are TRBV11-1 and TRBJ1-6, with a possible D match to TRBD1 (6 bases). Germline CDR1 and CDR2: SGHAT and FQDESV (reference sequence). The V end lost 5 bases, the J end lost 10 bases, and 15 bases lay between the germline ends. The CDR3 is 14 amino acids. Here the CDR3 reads CASSQDRSHSPLHF. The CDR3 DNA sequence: TGTGCCAGCAGCCAGGACAGATCACACTCACCCCTCCACTTT.

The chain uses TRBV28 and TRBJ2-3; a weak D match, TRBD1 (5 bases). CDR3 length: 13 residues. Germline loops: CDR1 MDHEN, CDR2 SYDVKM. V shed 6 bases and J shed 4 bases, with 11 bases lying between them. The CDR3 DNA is TGTGCCAGCAGGGGATGGGGCTCAGATACGCAGTATTTT. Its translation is CASRGWGSDTQYF.

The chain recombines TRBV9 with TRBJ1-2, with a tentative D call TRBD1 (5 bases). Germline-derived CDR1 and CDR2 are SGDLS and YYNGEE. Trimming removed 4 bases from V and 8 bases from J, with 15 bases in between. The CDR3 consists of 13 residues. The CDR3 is CASSTLGLRGYTF. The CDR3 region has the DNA TGTGCCAGCAGCACCCTGGGACTTCGGGGCTACACCTTC.